Each of the 27 T cell receptor beta chains below was sequenced from the same sample in a study of T cells in Graves' hyperthyroidism and ophthalmopathy. The TCR beta CDR3 regions underwent amplification using RNA transcripts as the source. Initially, a first-round RT-PCR of the TCR CDR3 employed the HTBI primer set. TCRdb fed the multiplex PCR reads into MiXCR, producing one record per CDR3 protein. The data show roughly 600,000 distinct CDR3 sequences, about 14% seen once. The specimen was blood. The receptors derive from a woman in her 50s with Graves' ophthalmopathy.

This clonotype was recorded many times. The CDR3 sequence: CASRNPPGSPLHF. The CDR3 nucleotides are TGTGCCAGCAGGAATCCTCCCGGTTCACCCCTCCACTTT. The chain couples TRBV2 to TRBJ1-6; no reliable D call. The CDR3 runs to 13 residues. The V end lost 6 bases, the J end lost 9 bases, and 12 bases lay between the germline ends. Germline V gives CDR1 SNHLY, CDR2 FYNNEI.

The V gene is TRBV6-1, the J gene TRBJ2-7; 8 bases agree with TRBD2. This CDR3 region has 16 residues. The V gene's germline CDR1 is MNHNS and CDR2 SASEGT. The V segment lost 6 bases and the J segment 0 bases; nucleotides outside the gene matches: 10. The CDR3 reads CASSMSSGTSSYEQYF. The CDR3 region has the DNA TGTGCCAGCAGCATGAGTAGCGGGACGAGCTCCTACGAGCAGTACTTC.

This clonotype was picked up a small number of times. The rearrangement uses TRBV4-2 and TRBJ2-1, with TRBD2 as a possible D gene (7 bases). Germline V CDR1 and CDR2: LGHNA, YNFKEQ. The CDR3 runs to 15 residues. The V end was cut by 1 base, the J end by 7 bases, with 14 bases between. CDR3 in amino acids: CASSQGGAGQNEQFF. DNA for the CDR3: TGTGCCAGCAGCCAAGGAGGAGCGGGACAAAATGAGCAGTTCTTC.

This clonotype occurred many times. CDR3 in DNA: TGTGCCAGCAGACCCGGACAGGCCCCGTATGGCTACACCTTC. Translating gives CASRPGQAPYGYTF. This rearrangement joins TRBV12-3 or TRBV12-4 to TRBJ1-2, with 7 bases fitting TRBD1. Losses at the gene ends were 6 bases for V and 5 bases for J; bases not matched to a gene: 9. This CDR3 region has 14 residues.

The CDR3 DNA reads as TGTGCCAGTAGTAGTAATTCCGGGGACACCGGGGAGCTGTTTTTT. Protein product: CASSSNSGDTGELFF. The V call is TRBV19, the J call TRBJ2-2; a possible D gene is TRBD2 (5 bases). Deletions cut 4 bases from V and 3 bases from J, with 12 bases between. The CDR3 spans 15 residues. Germline CDR1 is LNHDA and CDR2 is SQIVND (reference sequence).

The J gene is TRBJ1-1, the V gene TRBV9; D unresolved. The CDR3 loop spans 15 amino acids. In germline, CDR1 is SGDLS, CDR2 YYNGEE. The germline V and J ends were trimmed by 4 bases and 0 bases, with 13 bases remaining between them. CDR3 DNA sequence: TGTGCCAGCAGCCGCTCAGTGGCTTTGAACACTGAAGCTTTCTTT. This encodes CASSRSVALNTEAFF. The full variable domain, completed using reference TRBV9 and TRBJ1-1, is DSGVTQTPKHLITATGQRVTLRCSPRSGDLSVYWYQQSLDQGLQFLIQYYNGEERAKGNILERFSAQQFPDLHSELNLSSLELGDSALYFCASSRSVALNTEAFFGQGTRLTVV.

This sequence joins TRBV15 and TRBJ2-7, with TRBD1 matching 8 bases. The trim removed 1 base at V and 5 bases at J, leaving 10 bases unmatched. Germline V gives CDR1 LNHNV, CDR2 YYDKDF (reference sequence). The CDR3 runs to 16 residues. The CDR3 DNA sequence: TGTGCCACCAGCAGAGTAGGCGGACAGGGTTCCCACGAGCAGTACTTC. Translating it yields CATSRVGGQGSHEQYF.

This clonotype occurred many times. The J gene is TRBJ2-7, the V gene TRBV12-3 or TRBV12-4, with D tentatively TRBD2 (7 bases). Trimming left V 6 bases short and J 3 bases short, with 18 bases between. This CDR3 has 15 residues. The CDR3 reads CASSWGQGGHYEQYF. The CDR3, as DNA: TGTGCCAGCAGCTGGGGGCAGGGAGGGCACTACGAGCAGTACTTC.

The gene calls are TRBV12-3 or TRBV12-4 and TRBJ2-5, with D possibly being TRBD1 (5 bases). The CDR3 has 14 amino acids. Trimming took off 3 bases at V and 3 bases at J, with 11 bases between the two ends. CDR3 sequence (DNA): TGTGCCAGCAGTTTCGGTCAGGGAAAAGAGACCCAGTACTTC. It codes for CASSFGQGKETQYF.

In its sample, this clonotype was seen a few times. The chain links TRBV27 to TRBJ2-2, with D maybe TRBD1 (6 bases). Germline assignment: CDR1 MNHEY and CDR2 SMNVEV (reference sequence). The CDR3 has 14 residues. The ends were cut back, 6 bases at V and 5 bases at J, with 13 bases in the middle. The CDR3 here is CASRGALFTGELFF. CDR3 DNA: TGTGCCAGCAGGGGGGCCTTATTTACCGGGGAGCTGTTTTTT.

The chain employs TRBV6-2 or TRBV6-3 and TRBJ2-7, with 8 bases fitting TRBD1. J was trimmed by 2 bases and V by 8 bases; bases with no gene match: 8. CDR1 MNHEY and CDR2 SVGEGT come from the germline V gene. The CDR3 runs 14 residues. This CDR3 is CASCMRTGPYEQYF. CDR3 nucleotide sequence: TGTGCCAGCTGTATGAGGACAGGGCCCTACGAGCAGTACTTC.

A few counts support this clonotype. This chain uses TRBV5-6 with TRBJ2-7; the D gene could be TRBD1 or TRBD2 (6 bases each). CDR3 length: 13 residues. The germline V and J ends were trimmed by 3 bases and 5 bases, with 12 bases remaining between them. CDR1 and CDR2 from the germline V gene are SGHDT and YYEEEE. The CDR3 DNA sequence: TGTGCCAGCAGCTCCGGGGGCCTCGACGAGCAGTACTTC. This translates into CASSSGGLDEQYF.

This chain joins TRBV13 and TRBJ1-1; the D gene is possibly TRBD1 (5 bases). Per germline, CDR1 PRHDT and CDR2 FYEKMQ (reference sequence). V dropped 4 bases and J dropped 5 bases, with 14 bases sitting between them. The CDR3 is 14 amino acids. CDR3 loop: CASSSQGAGTEAFF. CDR3 in DNA: TGTGCCAGCAGCTCCCAAGGGGCGGGGACTGAAGCTTTCTTT.

This clonotype was seen at least ten times. The genes are TRBV29-1 and TRBJ2-2, with 13 bases matching TRBD2. CDR3 length: 16 amino acids. Germline assignment: CDR1 SQVTM and CDR2 ANQGSEA. The ends lost 6 bases at V and 6 bases at J; junction bases unmatched: 10. The CDR3 reads CSVGGGGLAGAGELFF. CDR3 DNA: TGCAGCGTGGGGGGGGGAGGACTAGCGGGAGCCGGGGAGCTGTTTTTT.

This clonotype showed up just a few times. V and J are TRBV6-1 and TRBJ2-4; D not resolved. The V end was cut by 7 bases, the J end by 0 bases, with 10 bases between. Germline-derived CDR1 and CDR2 are MNHNS and SASEGT. The CDR3 is made up of 14 amino acids. The DNA of the CDR3 is TGTGCCAGCACCACCAATTTAGCCAAAAACATTCAGTACTTC. Translation: CASTTNLAKNIQYF.

The table lists this clonotype with many counts. The chain is built from TRBV30 and TRBJ1-1, with no clear D. CDR1 is GTSNPN and CDR2 is SVGIG in the germline V gene (reference sequence). The V end was cut by 4 bases, the J end by 7 bases, with 16 bases between. CDR3 size: 13 residues. The CDR3, as DNA: TGTGCCTGGACCCGGGTCTCTTTGGATGAAGCTTTCTTT. Amino acids: CAWTRVSLDEAFF. The whole variable domain, filled in from reference TRBV30 and TRBJ1-1, reads SQTIHQWPATLVQPVGSPLSLECTVEGTSNPNLYWYRQAAGRGLQLLFYSVGIGQISSEVPQNLSASRPQDRQFILSSKKLLLSDSGFYLCAWTRVSLDEAFFGQGTRLTVV.

This clonotype was seen more than once but under ten times. V gene TRBV6-1 combines with J gene TRBJ1-2; TRBD1 aligns across 7 bases. The junction had 5 bases not matched to a gene; V was cut back by 8 bases and J by 2 bases. Per the germline V gene, CDR1 is MNHNS and CDR2 is SASEGT. The length of the CDR3 is 13 residues. In DNA form, the CDR3 reads TGTGCCAGCGCAGGGGGGAGGAACTATGGCTACACCTTC. This sequence encodes CASAGGRNYGYTF.

The sample holds many counts of this clonotype. This chain uses TRBV20-1 with TRBJ1-1; D not resolved. Germline-derived CDR1 and CDR2 are DFQATT and SNEGSKA (reference sequence). Trimming removed 5 bases at V and 1 base at J, with 17 bases between. The CDR3 contains 15 residues. In DNA, the CDR3 is TGCAGTGCTTATGACAACTGGTTCCGGAACACTGAAGCTTTCTTT. Its protein product is CSAYDNWFRNTEAFF.

This clonotype was seen a few times. The rearrangement links TRBV9 to TRBJ2-2, with 13 bases identical to TRBD2. Germline CDR1 reads SGDLS; CDR2 reads YYNGEE. With 0 bases clipped from V and 3 bases from J, the junction kept 8 bases outside the gene matches. The CDR3 has 19 residues. CDR3 sequence: CASSVAGLAGIGDTGELFF. CDR3 DNA sequence: TGTGCCAGCAGCGTAGCGGGACTAGCGGGAATCGGTGACACCGGGGAGCTGTTTTTT.

This clonotype was detected ten times or more. The rearrangement joins TRBV5-1 to TRBJ2-7, with D hard to call. V dropped 4 bases and J dropped 3 bases, with 5 bases sitting between them. In germline, CDR1 is SGHRS, CDR2 YFSETQ. CDR3 length: 11 residues. The CDR3 reads CASSGDYEQYF. The CDR3, as DNA: TGCGCCAGCAGCGGAGACTACGAGCAGTACTTC.

This clonotype was counted a single time. The chain is built from TRBV2 and TRBJ2-7; 14 positions match TRBD2. Germline-derived CDR1 and CDR2 are SNHLY and FYNNEI. The CDR3 runs 16 residues. The trim removed 6 bases at V and 1 base at J, leaving 5 bases unmatched. In DNA, the CDR3 is TGTGCCAGCAGGGGACTAGCGGGAGTAGAGTCCTACGAGCAGTACTTC. Protein product: CASRGLAGVESYEQYF.

In its sample, this clonotype was seen many times. V and J are TRBV5-1 and TRBJ2-7; the D is unclear. V was cut by 3 bases and J by 1 base, with 17 bases left in between. This CDR3 has 16 amino acids. The V gene's germline CDR1 is SGHRS and CDR2 YFSETQ. CDR3 in DNA: TGCGCCAGCAGCTCGCCCCGAATGGGAAAGTCCTACGAGCAGTACTTC. Its translation: CASSSPRMGKSYEQYF.

This clonotype was seen a handful of times. The chain has TRBV7-9 and TRBJ2-2, with 8 bases matching TRBD2. Losses at the gene ends were 6 bases for V and 13 bases for J; bases not matched to a gene: 7. Germline V gene data show CDR1 as SEHNR and CDR2 as FQNEAQ (reference sequence). The CDR3 contains 12 residues. The CDR3 region is CASSSPGGRLFF. The CDR3 DNA follows: TGTGCCAGCAGTTCCCCGGGGGGGCGGCTGTTTTTT.

As concerns this clonotype: One end of the junction varies from germline; a read error may be responsible. The V and J genes are TRBV6-1 and TRBJ2-7; 7 nucleotides agree with TRBD1. The CDR3 runs 13 residues. Per the germline V gene, CDR1 is MNHNS and CDR2 is SASEGT. CDR3 region: CAGRIQGSYEQYF. The DNA of the CDR3 is TGTGCCGGCAGGATACAGGGGAGCTACGAGCAGTACTTC.

The J gene is TRBJ2-1, the V gene TRBV2; D is perhaps TRBD2 (6 bases). The CDR3 totals 15 residues. CDR1 is SNHLY, CDR2 FYNNEI, per germline. Trimming stripped 6 bases from V and 2 bases from J, with 14 bases between. The CDR3 sequence is CASSQAGTPYNEQFF. As DNA, the CDR3 is TGTGCCAGCAGCCAAGCCGGGACTCCCTACAATGAGCAGTTCTTC.

This clonotype has a count of ten or more. The chain combines TRBV18 with TRBJ2-3; the match to TRBD2 covers 9 bases. Germline V gene data show CDR1 as KGHSH and CDR2 as LQKENI. V dropped 2 bases and J dropped 2; count of bases not matched to a gene: 8. CDR3 length: 17 amino acids. Here the CDR3 reads CASSPIRTSGFTDTQYF. The CDR3 DNA is TGTGCCAGCTCACCAATTCGTACTAGCGGGTTCACAGATACGCAGTATTTT.

With respect to this clonotype: A much bigger clone sits one base away, suggesting this may be a read error. Here the CDR3 reads CTSSFTSARFNEQFF. The CDR3 bases are TGTACCAGCAGCTTTACTAGCGCCAGATTCAATGAGCAGTTCTTC. J is TRBJ2-1 and V is TRBV7-8; 7 nucleotides line up with TRBD2. Germline V CDR1 and CDR2: SGHVS, FQNEAQ. This CDR3 is built from 15 residues.